This T cell receptor beta chain derives from a study of shared clonotypes between healthy human individuals. Per the germline V gene, CDR1 is SGHTA and CDR2 is FQGNSA. CDR3 length equals 14 residues. Trimming shortened V by 7 bases and J by 6 bases, and 15 bases separated the two germline ends. Data came from immunoSEQ multiplex PCR; TCRdb stores just in-frame clones and leaves some out. The sample has hundreds of thousands of clones, 75% to 85% seen once. The source of this sequence is a woman aged 40 to 55 in good health. Some clones in this sample may be carry-over from other donors' samples. Sequencing was done on a sample of PBMCs. The rearrangement joins TRBV7-2 to TRBJ1-4, with D unclear. CDR3 loop: CASIDPTADEKLFF. DNA for the CDR3: TGTGCCAGCATCGACCCCACGGCGGATGAAAAACTGTTTTTT.